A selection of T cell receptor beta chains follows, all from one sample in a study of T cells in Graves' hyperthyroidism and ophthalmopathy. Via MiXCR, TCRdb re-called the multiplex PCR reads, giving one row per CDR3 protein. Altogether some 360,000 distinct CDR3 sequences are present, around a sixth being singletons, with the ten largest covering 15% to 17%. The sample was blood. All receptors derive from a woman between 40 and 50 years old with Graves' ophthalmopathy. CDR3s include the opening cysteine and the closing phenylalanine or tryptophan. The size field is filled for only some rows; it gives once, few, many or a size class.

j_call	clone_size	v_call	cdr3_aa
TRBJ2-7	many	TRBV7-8	CASSVSGSDEQYF
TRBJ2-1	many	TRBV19	CASGTAGPNNEQFF
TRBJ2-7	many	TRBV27	CASSFSGKSYEQYF
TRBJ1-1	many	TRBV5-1	CASRRDTNTEAFF
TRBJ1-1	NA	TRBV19	CASSISPATEAFF
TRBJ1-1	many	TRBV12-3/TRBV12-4	CASSLWTGGITEAFF
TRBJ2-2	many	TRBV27	CASLGQERSGELFF
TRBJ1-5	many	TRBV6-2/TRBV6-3	CASSYSRVLQPQHF
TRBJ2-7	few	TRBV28	CASSPLDRVDEQYF
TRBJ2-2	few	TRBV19	CASRWARNIRDTGELFF
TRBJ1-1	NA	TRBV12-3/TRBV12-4	CASSPHESTEAFF
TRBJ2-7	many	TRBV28	CASSSWPGHTYEQYF
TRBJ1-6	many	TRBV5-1	CASSEGQRNSPLHF
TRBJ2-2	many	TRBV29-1	CSGRTGRTGELFF
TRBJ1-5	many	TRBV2	CASSEDGSGQPQHF
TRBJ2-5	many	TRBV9	CASSVGTGQETQYF
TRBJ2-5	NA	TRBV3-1	CASSQDTQSQETQYF
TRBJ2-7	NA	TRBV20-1	CSARDAGTSYEQYF
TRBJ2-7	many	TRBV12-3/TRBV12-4	CASSFMGAPFYEQYF
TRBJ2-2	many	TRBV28	CASRASFGGELFF
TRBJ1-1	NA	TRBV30	CAWSKISGRMNTEAFF
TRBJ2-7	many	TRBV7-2	CASSLGRNSYEQYF
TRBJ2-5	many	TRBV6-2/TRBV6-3	CASSWVAGAGLSETQYF
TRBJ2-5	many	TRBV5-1	CASSPGVSETQYF
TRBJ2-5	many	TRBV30	CAFGSVETQYF
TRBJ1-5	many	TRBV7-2	CASSLVSRDQPQHF
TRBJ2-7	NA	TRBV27	CASSSPGAVYF
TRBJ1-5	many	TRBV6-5	CASSYWGEGNQPQHF
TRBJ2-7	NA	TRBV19	CASSPSGLGSYEQYF
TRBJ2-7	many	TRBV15	CATSRDGQGSYEQYF
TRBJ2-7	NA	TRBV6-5	CASSYSRGPYEQYF
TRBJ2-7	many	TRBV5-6	CASSLRPTYEQYF
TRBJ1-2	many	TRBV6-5	CASTAGQNYGYTF
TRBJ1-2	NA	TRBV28	CASSFRTVNYGYTF
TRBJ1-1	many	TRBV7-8	CASSSKPGDTEAFF
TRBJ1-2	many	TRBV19	CASTPRANYGYTF
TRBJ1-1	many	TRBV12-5	CASGPGGTAQSEAFF
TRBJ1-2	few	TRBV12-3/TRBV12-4	CASEGASSLYGYTF
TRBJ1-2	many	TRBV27	CASSFWGSNNYGYTF
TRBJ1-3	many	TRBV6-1	CASTARGAQGNTIYF
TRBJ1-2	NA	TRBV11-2	CASSLESGQRNYGYTF
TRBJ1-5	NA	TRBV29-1	CSVVGTDPNQPQHF
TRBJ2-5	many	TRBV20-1	CSAQLAGGPWETQYF
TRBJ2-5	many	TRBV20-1	CSASPGTGDETQYF
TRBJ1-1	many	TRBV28	CASRRGGRNTEAFF
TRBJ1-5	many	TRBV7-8	CASSPSGSKDQPQHF
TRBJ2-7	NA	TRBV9	CASRKPRTGSSYEQYF
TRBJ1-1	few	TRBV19	CASHPNKNTEAFF
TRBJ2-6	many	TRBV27	CASGRSGANVLTF
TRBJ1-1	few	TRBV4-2	CASARTSGDGYTEAFF
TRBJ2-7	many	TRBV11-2	CASSLGSVLEQYF